This T cell receptor beta chain derives from a study of cytomegalovirus exposure and HLA in healthy donors. Study results and caveats: Reportedly, diagnosis of cytomegalovirus status by the classifier showed high specificity and sensitivity. The study assumed roughly uniform donor sequencing depth for presence/absence analyses. TCR beta chain V- and J-gene trimming was linked, in a later analysis, to a missense variant in DCLRE1C.

About this clone: Its antigen remains unknown.

The PCR ran on 60 Vbeta and 13 Jbeta primers. Assay: immunoSEQ multiplex PCR; the TCRdb copy retains only in-frame clones and omits some. Here the sample spans about 130,000 clones, approximately 80% being singletons. The sequencing sample was made of PBMCs. This receptor was identified in a man aged 40-50 years in good health and CMV-seronegative.

In DNA, the CDR3 is TGTGCCAGCAGCTTCTTTAGGACGGGGGAGGAGACCCAGTACTTC. Protein product: CASSFFRTGEETQYF. V gene TRBV11-2 combines with J gene TRBJ2-5; the D gene is possibly TRBD2 (6 bases). The V end lost 3 bases, the J end lost 5 bases, and 16 bases lay between the germline ends. Looked up from germline, CDR1 is SGHAT and CDR2 is FQNNGV. The CDR3 is 15 amino acids.